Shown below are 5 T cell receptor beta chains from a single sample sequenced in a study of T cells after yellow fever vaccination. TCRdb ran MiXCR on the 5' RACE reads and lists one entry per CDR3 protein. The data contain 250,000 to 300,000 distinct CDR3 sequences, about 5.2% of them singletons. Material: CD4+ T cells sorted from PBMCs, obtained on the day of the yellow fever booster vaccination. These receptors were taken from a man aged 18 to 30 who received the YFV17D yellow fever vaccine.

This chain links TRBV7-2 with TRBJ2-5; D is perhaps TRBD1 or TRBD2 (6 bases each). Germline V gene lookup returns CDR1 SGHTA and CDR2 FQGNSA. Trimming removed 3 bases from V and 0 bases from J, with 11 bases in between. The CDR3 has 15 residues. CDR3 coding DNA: TGTGCCAGCAGCTTCGGGGGACAAAACCAAGAGACCCAGTACTTC. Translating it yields CASSFGGQNQETQYF.

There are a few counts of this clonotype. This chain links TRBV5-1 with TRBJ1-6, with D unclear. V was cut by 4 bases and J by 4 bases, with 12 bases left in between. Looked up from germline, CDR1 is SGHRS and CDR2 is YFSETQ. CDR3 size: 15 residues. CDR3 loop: CASSNGRLYNSPLHF. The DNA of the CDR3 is TGCGCCAGCAGCAACGGACGCCTATATAATTCACCCCTCCACTTT.

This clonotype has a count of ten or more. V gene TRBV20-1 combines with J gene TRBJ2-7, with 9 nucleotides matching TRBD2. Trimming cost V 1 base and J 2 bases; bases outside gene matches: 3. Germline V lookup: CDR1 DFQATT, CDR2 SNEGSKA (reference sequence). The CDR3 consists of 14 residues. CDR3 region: CSARVPSGAYEQYF. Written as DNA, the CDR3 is TGCAGTGCTAGAGTGCCTAGCGGGGCCTACGAGCAGTACTTC.

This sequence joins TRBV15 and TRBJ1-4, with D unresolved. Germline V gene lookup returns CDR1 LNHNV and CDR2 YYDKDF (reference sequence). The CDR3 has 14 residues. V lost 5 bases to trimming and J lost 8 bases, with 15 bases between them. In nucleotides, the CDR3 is TGTGCCACCAGCGGCCGGGAGAGGCGCGAAAAACTGTTTTTT. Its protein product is CATSGRERREKLFF.

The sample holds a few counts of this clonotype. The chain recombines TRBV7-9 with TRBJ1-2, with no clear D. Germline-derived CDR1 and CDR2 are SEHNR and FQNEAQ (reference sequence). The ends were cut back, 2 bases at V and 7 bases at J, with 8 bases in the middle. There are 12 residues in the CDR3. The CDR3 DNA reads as TGTGCCAGCAGCTTAATGGGTTTTGGCTACACCTTC. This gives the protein CASSLMGFGYTF.